This record looks at one T cell receptor (beta chain) sequence and its context. Looked up from germline, CDR1 is MNHEY and CDR2 is SVGAGI. V dropped 6 bases and J dropped 3; count of bases not matched to a gene: 4. The length of the CDR3 is 13 residues. Per the authors' pipeline: Nucleated cell counts were estimated from reference gene primer amplification. The repertoire was sequenced with immunoSEQ multiplex PCR; TCRdb's copy has only in-frame clones and lacks some. That table furnishes V, J and clone size, whereas the DNA furnished D and trimming. The table lists tens of thousands of clones, 75% to 90% of them singletons. These data come from a study of blood T cell repertoires in COVID-19. Overall study: There were acute and convalescent COVID-19 samples, and they came from the United States, Italy and Spain. The analysed material was cDNA or gDNA that came from T cells, B-cell-depleted T cells, or PBMCs.

This clonotype originated in a man aged 50 or older with acute or convalescent COVID-19. This rearrangement joins TRBV6-5 to TRBJ2-7; 8 nucleotides agree with TRBD2. The sequencing sample was made of peripheral blood. In nucleotides, the CDR3 is TGTGCCAGCAGAATCGGGACTAGCTACGAGCAGTACGTC. It specifies CASRIGTSYEQYV.